This T cell receptor beta chain came from a study of shared clonotypes between healthy human individuals. Study-level points and caveats: Naive CD4 clonotypes were shared across a few donors at 4.5% to 6%.

Investigators spread the genomic DNA of each subset evenly over several immunoSEQ plates. Produced via immunoSEQ multiplex PCR; TCRdb's table is partial and in-frame only. The sample shows 1,400,000 or so clones, just under 99% of them seen only once. Germline lookup yields CDR1 SQVTM and CDR2 ANQGSEA. CDR3 length: 12 residues. V lost 5 bases, J lost 6 bases, and 3 bases stayed unmatched. All of the donors resided in Nashville, Tennessee, and each was a Caucasian adult. Regarding this clone: As yet, its antigen is unknown.

The TCR was taken from a man aged 25-45 years in good health. What was sequenced was naive CD4+ T cells sorted from blood. Subset indicated: CD45RA+ positively selected. The rearrangement joins TRBV29-1 to TRBJ2-2; 7 bases agree with TRBD2. This CDR3 reads CSVLAGAGELFF. In DNA, the CDR3 is TGCAGCGTTCTCGCGGGAGCCGGGGAGCTGTTTTTT.